The 26 T cell receptor beta chains below all came from one sample that was sequenced in a study of PD-L1 blockade in urothelial cancer. Using immunoSEQ multiplex PCR, the repertoire was profiled, and TCRdb retains in-frame clones only, with some absent. The repertoire holds some 120,000 clones, more than 85% seen once, with over 1.5% in the top ten. The time point was: peripheral blood 6 weeks after treatment start. The sample in question was PBMCs, obtained around atezolizumab (anti-PD-L1) treatment. Source of these receptors: a man between 60 and 75 years old with urothelial cancer.

This CDR3 is CASNTLGGGRETQYF. As DNA, the CDR3 is TGTGCCAGCAACACCCTAGGAGGAGGGCGCGAGACCCAGTACTTC. The chain employs TRBV27 and TRBJ2-5, with D perhaps TRBD2 (6 bases). The V and J ends lost 7 bases and 5 bases respectively, with 20 bases between them. CDR3 length equals 15 residues. The germline CDR1 and CDR2 sequences are MNHEY and SMNVEV (reference sequence).

For this clone: Given a much more abundant clone one base away, this may be a read error. This sample also contains other DNA sequences that code for the same CDR3. The chain couples TRBV27 to TRBJ2-7; D remains ambiguous. Germline V gives CDR1 MNHEY, CDR2 SMNVEV (reference sequence). This CDR3 comprises 11 residues. With 4 bases removed from V and 1 base from J, the gap between germline ends came to 2 bases. This CDR3 reads CASSSSYEQYF. Written as DNA, the CDR3 is TGTGCCAGCAGTTCGTCCTACGAGCAGTACTTC.

About this clone: One end of the junction fails to match germline, which may point to a read error. V is TRBV28 and J is TRBJ1-5; D might be TRBD1 (6 bases). CDR1 is MDHEN and CDR2 is SYDVKM in the germline V gene. The CDR3 length is 12 residues. In nucleotides, the CDR3 is TGTGCCAGCAGCACCCTTGGTGGGGACAAGTATTTT. Translated, it gives CASSTLGGDKYF.

The V gene is TRBV7-2, the J gene TRBJ1-2, with D perhaps matching TRBD1 (5 bases). Deletions cut 3 bases from V and 1 base from J, with 18 bases between. Germline V gene data show CDR1 as SGHTA and CDR2 as FQGNSA. CDR3 length: 17 amino acids. The CDR3 sequence is CASSLSGATPVNYGYTF. CDR3 nucleotides: TGTGCCAGCAGCTTGAGTGGGGCCACCCCCGTTAACTATGGCTACACCTTC.

Only one count was recorded for this clone. V and J are TRBV7-2 and TRBJ1-1, with D possibly TRBD1 on 6 matching bases. The V end lost 3 bases, the J end lost 8 bases, and 10 bases lay between the germline ends. This CDR3 region has 12 residues. Germline lookup yields CDR1 SGHTA and CDR2 FQGNSA. CDR3 nucleotide sequence: TGTGCCAGCAGCTTTGGGGGCAGGGAAGCTTTCTTT. Its protein is CASSFGGREAFF.

The chain has TRBV19 and TRBJ1-4; possibly TRBD1 for D (5 bases). Trimming removed 5 bases at V and 9 bases at J, with 19 bases between. The CDR3 loop spans 15 amino acids. CDR1 is LNHDA, CDR2 SQIVND, per germline (reference sequence). The CDR3 DNA sequence: TGTGCCAGTAGTCCGAAGACGGACATTGTGAAAAAACTGTTTTTT. Translation gives CASSPKTDIVKKLFF.

This chain uses TRBV5-6 with TRBJ1-2; no clear D gene. This CDR3 is 11 amino acids long. The ends were cut back, 3 bases at V and 4 bases at J, with 4 bases in the middle. Germline assignment: CDR1 SGHDT and CDR2 YYEEEE. CDR3 DNA sequence: TGTGCCAGCAGCTCTGTCTATGGCTACACCTTC. Translating gives CASSSVYGYTF.

To note about this clone: A read error may produce the germline difference seen at one junction end. V usage is TRBV14 and J usage is TRBJ2-7; D may be TRBD1 (6 bases). CDR1 SGHDN and CDR2 FVKESK come from the germline V gene. This CDR3 region has 14 residues. DNA for the CDR3: TGTGCCAGCAGCGACACAGGGATCTCCTCCGAGCAGTACTTC. The encoded protein is CASSDTGISSEQYF.

J is TRBJ1-1 and V is TRBV5-4; 10 nucleotides line up with TRBD1. The V gene's germline CDR1 is SGHNT and CDR2 YYREEE (reference sequence). J lost 4 bases, V lost 1 base, and 10 bases had no gene match. The CDR3 consists of 17 residues. In DNA form, the CDR3 reads TGTGCCAGCAGCTTGCCAGACAGGGGGCGCCCGGCCACTGAAGCTTTCTTT. Protein sequence: CASSLPDRGRPATEAFF.

The chain has TRBV18 and TRBJ2-2, with 12 nucleotides matching TRBD2. The CDR3 runs to 17 residues. Per germline, CDR1 KGHSH and CDR2 LQKENI. V gave up 0 bases and J gave up 6 bases; unmatched junction bases: 5. CDR3 in amino acids: CASSPPLTSGRAGELFF. The CDR3 bases are TGTGCCAGCTCACCACCCTTGACTAGCGGGAGAGCCGGGGAGCTGTTTTTT.

The chain couples TRBV7-2 to TRBJ1-2; D remains unclear. The V gene lost 0 bases and the J gene lost 8 bases, with 10 bases spanning the gap. This CDR3 comprises 13 residues. Germline CDR1 and CDR2: SGHTA and FQGNSA. CDR3: CASSLAEGRGYTF. The DNA for the CDR3 is TGTGCCAGCAGCTTAGCGGAGGGTCGGGGCTACACCTTC. The full variable domain, completed using reference TRBV7-2 and TRBJ1-2, is GAGVSQSPSNKVTEKGKDVELRCDPISGHTALYWYRQSLGQGLEFLIYFQGNSAPDKSGLPSDRFSAERTGGSVSTLTIQRTQQEDSAVYLCASSLAEGRGYTFGSGTRLTVV.

The chain links TRBV5-5 to TRBJ1-6; 7 bases map to TRBD1. Germline V gene sequence: CDR1 SGHKS, CDR2 YYEKEE (reference sequence). After removal of 2 bases from V and 12 bases from J, the junction contained 2 bases not matched to a gene. There are 12 residues in the CDR3. The CDR3 here is CASSFQGVPLHF. CDR3 DNA: TGTGCCAGCAGCTTCCAGGGGGTACCCCTCCACTTT. Using reference TRBV5-5 and TRBJ1-6 for the parts outside the CDR3, the full variable domain is DAGVTQSPTHLIKTRGQQVTLRCSPISGHKSVSWYQQVLGQGPQFIFQYYEKEERGRGNFPDRFSARQFPNYSSELNVNALLLGDSALYLCASSFQGVPLHFGNGTRLTVT.

The CDR3 coding sequence is TGTGCCAGCAACCCCGGTGGGCCTTATGCTGAAGCTTTCTTT. It specifies CASNPGGPYAEAFF. This chain joins TRBV2 and TRBJ1-1, with no clear D. Germline V gives CDR1 SNHLY, CDR2 FYNNEI. Trimming took 7 bases from V and 6 from J, leaving 18 bases between them. The CDR3 spans 14 residues.

Written as DNA, the CDR3 is TGTGCCAGCAGCTCAGATTTTTGGGGGGCCGGGGAGCTGTTTTTT. Translated: CASSSDFWGAGELFF. This chain joins TRBV11-3 and TRBJ2-2; TRBD2 is a possible D gene (6 bases). V was pared by 4 bases and J by 6 bases, with 15 bases between. Germline-derived CDR1 and CDR2 are SGHNT and YENEEA. The CDR3 loop spans 15 amino acids.

This chain uses TRBV11-3 with TRBJ1-2, with 8 bases that match TRBD1. In germline, CDR1 is SGHNT, CDR2 YENEEA. The CDR3 totals 16 residues. Trimming took 5 bases from V and 1 from J; bases not matched to a gene: 9. Written as DNA, the CDR3 is TGTGCCAGCAGCCGCCACCGGGACAGGATTAACTATGGCTACACCTTC. It codes for CASSRHRDRINYGYTF.

The chain recombines TRBV7-2 with TRBJ2-3; D may be TRBD1 (5 bases). Germline CDR1 SGHTA, CDR2 FQGNSA. The CDR3 has 14 residues. V lost 5 bases and J 2 bases, leaving 11 bases between the germline ends. The CDR3 spells CASSGARHTDTQYF. The CDR3 nucleotides read TGTGCCAGCAGCGGGGCACGGCACACAGATACGCAGTATTTT.

The V and J genes are TRBV6-6 and TRBJ1-6; D unclear. The germline CDR1 and CDR2 sequences are MNHNY and SVGAGI (reference sequence). The CDR3 runs to 15 residues. Trimming pared 2 bases from V and 7 bases from J, leaving 12 bases between. CDR3 sequence reads: CASSYRELGNSPLHF. CDR3 sequence (DNA): TGTGCCAGCAGTTACCGGGAGTTGGGGAATTCACCCCTCCACTTT.

This rearrangement joins TRBV6-1 to TRBJ2-7, with 8 bases matching TRBD2. Germline CDR1 MNHNS, CDR2 SASEGT. Germline trimming cut 7 bases from V and 3 bases from J; bases unmatched to any gene: 8. This CDR3 region has 14 residues. CDR3 amino acids: CASNPAGEFYEQYF. CDR3 bases: TGTGCCAGCAACCCAGCGGGAGAGTTCTACGAGCAGTACTTC.

The genes are TRBV13 and TRBJ2-7, with 11 bases matching TRBD2. The CDR3 extends over 16 amino acids. CDR1 and CDR2 from the germline V gene are PRHDT and FYEKMQ (reference sequence). V gave up 2 bases and J gave up 4 bases; unmatched junction bases: 7. As DNA, the CDR3 is TGTGCCAGCAGCTTACGGGCGTCTAGCGGGAGGTACGAGCAGTACTTC. Translated, it gives CASSLRASSGRYEQYF.

This clone came up once. The chain has TRBV6-6 and TRBJ2-1; D is uncertain. Germline CDR1 MNHNY, CDR2 SVGAGI (reference sequence). This CDR3 spans 14 amino acids. Deletions cut 8 bases from V and 0 bases from J, with 11 bases between. The CDR3 DNA is TGTGCCAGCGCATCGGTTTCCTCCTACAATGAGCAGTTCTTC. This sequence encodes CASASVSSYNEQFF.

V is TRBV7-2 and J is TRBJ2-7; 7 bases agree with TRBD2. V dropped 5 bases and J dropped 7; count of bases not matched to a gene: 23. The germline V gene has CDR1 SGHTA and CDR2 FQGNSA. The CDR3 extends over 18 amino acids. CDR3 in DNA: TGTGCCAGCAGCCCCGGGGGGAGGCTGGTCCGGCCGCCCCAGGAGCAGTACTTC. It yields the protein CASSPGGRLVRPPQEQYF.

The chain recombines TRBV5-1 with TRBJ1-2; D remains ambiguous. Trimming removed 1 base from V and 3 bases from J, with 4 bases in between. Germline CDR1 and CDR2: SGHRS and YFSETQ. The CDR3 is 12 amino acids. The CDR3: CASSLTDYGYTF. The CDR3 DNA follows: TGCGCCAGCAGCTTGACTGACTATGGCTACACCTTC.

V gene TRBV27 combines with J gene TRBJ2-7; TRBD2 matches at 10 bases. CDR1 is MNHEY and CDR2 is SMNVEV in the germline V gene (reference sequence). Germline trimming cut 8 bases from V and 4 bases from J; bases unmatched to any gene: 5. This CDR3 contains 13 residues. The CDR3 DNA follows: TGTGCCAGCGGACTTAGCGGGAGGTACGAGCAGTACTTC. This sequence encodes CASGLSGRYEQYF.

This chain joins TRBV18 and TRBJ2-1; D uncertain. The CDR3 covers 16 residues. Germline V CDR1 and CDR2: KGHSH, LQKENI. Trimming removed 1 base at V and 0 bases at J, with 10 bases between. The CDR3 loop is CASSPQVGFSYNEQFF. The CDR3 coding sequence is TGTGCCAGCTCACCACAGGTCGGGTTCTCCTACAATGAGCAGTTCTTC. The full variable domain, completed using reference TRBV18 and TRBJ2-1, is NAGVMQNPRHLVRRRGQEARLRCSPMKGHSHVYWYRQLPEEGLKFMVYLQKENIIDESGMPKERFSAEFPKEGPSILRIQQVVRGDSAAYFCASSPQVGFSYNEQFFGPGTRLTVL.

J is TRBJ2-5 and V is TRBV2; 12 bases fit TRBD2. Trimming cost V 1 base and J 5 bases; bases outside gene matches: 11. The CDR3 spans 18 residues. CDR1 and CDR2 from the germline V gene are SNHLY and FYNNEI. CDR3 amino acids: CASSEGWLAGGPPETQYF. The CDR3 bases are TGTGCCAGCAGTGAAGGTTGGCTAGCGGGAGGGCCGCCGGAGACCCAGTACTTC. The full variable domain, with the rest looked up from reference TRBV2 and TRBJ2-5, is EPEVTQTPSHQVTQMGQEVILRCVPISNHLYFYWYRQILGQKVEFLVSFYNNEISEKSEIFDDQFSVERPDGSNFTLKIRSTKLEDSAMYFCASSEGWLAGGPPETQYFGPGTRLLVL.

The chain has TRBV5-4 and TRBJ2-2, with unresolved D. Trimming took 2 bases from V and 0 from J, leaving 8 bases between them. This CDR3 has 15 residues. Germline lookup yields CDR1 SGHNT and CDR2 YYREEE (reference sequence). The CDR3 reads CASSLALSNTGELFF. The CDR3 nucleotides read TGTGCCAGCAGCTTAGCGCTCTCGAACACCGGGGAGCTGTTTTTT.